These 32 T cell receptor beta chains were sequenced from one sample in a study of T cell repertoires in cytomegalovirus infection. Each CDR3 protein is one row after TCRdb ran MiXCR on the reads. The repertoire holds approximately 630,000 distinct CDR3 sequences, with 20% to 30% as singletons. The source material was CD8+ T cells from PBMCs. The origin of the receptors is a human donor in good health (CMV status not recorded). Some clones in this sample may be carry-over from other donors' samples.

For this clonotype: A read error is possible here, since a much larger clone lies one base away. The J gene is TRBJ2-1, the V gene TRBV6-2 or TRBV6-3, with D unresolved. Germline V gene lookup returns CDR1 MNHEY and CDR2 SVGEGT. The CDR3 covers 11 residues. This chain's CDR3 is CANSYPNEQFF. The CDR3 nucleotides read TGTGCCAACAGTTACCCCAATGAGCAGTTCTTC.

This clonotype was counted only a few times. This rearrangement joins TRBV4-1 to TRBJ1-6, with a tentative D call TRBD1 (5 bases). Germline values: CDR1 MGHRA, CDR2 YSYEKL. CDR3 length equals 14 residues. The germline V and J ends were trimmed by 0 bases and 10 bases, with 10 bases remaining between them. The CDR3 region is CASSQEKGRSPLHF. The CDR3 DNA is TGCGCCAGCAGCCAAGAAAAGGGGCGGTCACCCCTCCACTTT.

This clonotype was counted at least ten times. V gene TRBV28 combines with J gene TRBJ2-5, with TRBD1 matching over 7 bases. This CDR3 spans 16 amino acids. Germline V gene sequence: CDR1 MDHEN, CDR2 SYDVKM. J gave up 5 bases and V 3 bases, and 12 bases lay outside the gene matches. The CDR3 DNA reads TGTGCCAGCAGTTTGATTTACGACAGGGTTGAGGAGACCCAGTACTTC. Translated: CASSLIYDRVEETQYF.

This clonotype was detected only a few times. The rearrangement uses TRBV7-6 and TRBJ2-5; 7 bases align to TRBD2. The V segment lost 1 base and the J segment 5 bases; nucleotides outside the gene matches: 4. Per germline, CDR1 SGHVS and CDR2 FNYEAQ. This CDR3 is 14 amino acids long. CDR3 coding DNA: TGTGCCAGCAGCTTAGGAGGGGAGGGGGAGACCCAGTACTTC. Translating gives CASSLGGEGETQYF.

In its sample, this clonotype was seen a few times. The chain links TRBV15 to TRBJ2-1, with D perhaps matching TRBD1 (6 bases). Looked up from germline, CDR1 is LNHNV and CDR2 is YYDKDF (reference sequence). CDR3 size: 15 residues. Trimming cost V 2 bases and J 9 bases, with 17 bases left between them. The CDR3 region is CATSRPNPGAGEQFF. The CDR3 DNA reads as TGTGCCACCAGCAGACCAAACCCAGGGGCGGGTGAGCAGTTCTTC. Supplemented by reference TRBV15 and TRBJ2-1, the full variable domain reads DAMVIQNPRYQVTQFGKPVTLSCSQTLNHNVMYWYQQKSSQAPKLLFHYYDKDFNNEADTPDNFQSRRPNTSFCFLDIRSPGLGDTAMYLCATSRPNPGAGEQFFGPGTRLTVL.

This chain connects TRBV5-5 to TRBJ2-3; a possible D gene is TRBD1 (6 bases). Between the trimmed V and J ends, which lost 3 bases and 2 bases, there was a span of 16 bases. The CDR3 has 16 residues. Per germline, CDR1 SGHKS and CDR2 YYEKEE (reference sequence). The CDR3 sequence: CASSSPGTKSTDTQYF. CDR3 nucleotide sequence: TGTGCCAGCAGCTCCCCCGGGACAAAATCCACAGATACGCAGTATTTT.

This sequence joins TRBV6-5 and TRBJ2-1; D may be TRBD1 (6 bases). The CDR3 has 14 residues. CDR1 MNHEY and CDR2 SVGAGI come from the germline V gene. The ends were cut back, 4 bases at V and 9 bases at J, with 16 bases in the middle. The CDR3 protein is CASSSPGQLGEQFF. In nucleotides, the CDR3 is TGTGCCAGCAGTTCCCCTGGACAGCTTGGTGAGCAGTTCTTC.

The chain joins TRBV24-1 to TRBJ2-1; D may be TRBD1 or TRBD2 (5 bases each). Germline values: CDR1 KGHDR, CDR2 SFDVKD. The CDR3 spans 13 residues. Trimming cost V 5 bases and J 7 bases, with 11 bases left between them. This CDR3 reads CATSGVWGNEQFF. The CDR3 DNA is TGTGCCACCAGTGGGGTTTGGGGGAATGAGCAGTTCTTC.

This clonotype was seen repeatedly, ten times or more. J is TRBJ2-3 and V is TRBV7-9; D unresolved. Trimming cost V 2 bases and J 4 bases, with 16 bases left between them. The CDR3 sequence is 16 residues long. Germline V gives CDR1 SEHNR, CDR2 FQNEAQ (reference sequence). The CDR3 here is CASSLKGRPGPDTQYF. DNA of the CDR3: TGTGCCAGCAGCTTAAAAGGGCGCCCCGGGCCAGATACGCAGTATTTT. Combining the CDR3 with reference TRBV7-9 and TRBJ2-3 gives the whole variable domain DTGVSQNPRHKITKRGQNVTFRCDPISEHNRLYWYRQTLGQGPEFLTYFQNEAQLEKSRLLSDRFSAERPKGSFSTLEIQRTEQGDSAMYLCASSLKGRPGPDTQYFGPGTRLTVL.

This clonotype was counted a few times. This chain connects TRBV7-8 to TRBJ2-7; 10 bases map to TRBD1. The CDR3 sequence is 16 residues long. V shed 5 bases, J shed 3 bases, and the junction held 10 bases outside the gene matches. Germline CDR1 SGHVS, CDR2 FQNEAQ. The CDR3 DNA follows: TGTGCCAGCAGCGCGTGGCCCGGACAGGGGGACTACGAGCAGTACTTC. Amino acid sequence: CASSAWPGQGDYEQYF.

The V and J genes are TRBV20-1 and TRBJ1-1, with TRBD1 as a possible D gene (6 bases). The CDR3 totals 16 residues. Germline V gives CDR1 DFQATT, CDR2 SNEGSKA (reference sequence). V was cut by 4 bases and J by 0 bases, with 18 bases left in between. In DNA, the CDR3 is TGCAGTGCTAAAGAGGGGACAACCTTCATGAACACTGAAGCTTTCTTT. Its protein product is CSAKEGTTFMNTEAFF.

The chain joins TRBV7-3 to TRBJ2-1, with TRBD1 matching 10 bases. After removal of 5 bases from V and 7 bases from J, the junction contained 11 bases not matched to a gene. Germline V gene lookup returns CDR1 SGHTA and CDR2 FQGTGA. The CDR3 is 16 residues long. Here the CDR3 reads CASSLPPGTGENEQFF. The CDR3 bases are TGTGCCAGCAGCCTCCCACCCGGGACAGGGGAGAATGAGCAGTTCTTC.

This clonotype came up many times. The chain joins TRBV7-8 to TRBJ2-4; D is perhaps TRBD1 (5 bases). Trimming removed 7 bases at V and 3 bases at J, with 10 bases between. Germline V lookup: CDR1 SGHVS, CDR2 FQNEAQ. The CDR3 extends over 13 amino acids. CDR3 sequence (DNA): TGTGCCAGCAACCAGGGTGGCAAAAACATTCAGTACTTC. Amino acid sequence: CASNQGGKNIQYF.

The rearrangement links TRBV7-9 to TRBJ2-1; TRBD2 matches 7 bases. This CDR3 region has 15 residues. Per the germline V gene, CDR1 is SEHNR and CDR2 is FQNEAQ (reference sequence). V was clipped by 4 bases and J by 7 bases; unmatched bases: 10. CDR3: CASSSSERDKNEQFF. The CDR3 DNA sequence: TGTGCCAGCAGCTCCTCTGAGCGGGATAAGAATGAGCAGTTCTTC.

This clonotype appeared a few times. The chain recombines TRBV27 with TRBJ2-3, with TRBD2 as a possible D gene (6 bases). CDR1 MNHEY and CDR2 SMNVEV come from the germline V gene (reference sequence). Between the trimmed V and J ends, which lost 3 bases and 6 bases, there was a span of 16 bases. This CDR3 contains 15 residues. CDR3 residues: CASSFQLGLSDTQYF. The CDR3 region has the DNA TGTGCCAGCAGTTTCCAGCTGGGACTTTCTGATACGCAGTATTTT.

This clonotype was seen more than once but under ten times. Here the CDR3 reads CSALGPLGAREQYF. The CDR3 DNA is TGCAGTGCCTTGGGACCTTTAGGAGCACGGGAGCAGTACTTC. The chain is built from TRBV20-1 and TRBJ2-7; D tentatively reads TRBD1 or TRBD2 (5 bases each). The CDR3 consists of 14 residues. Per germline, CDR1 DFQATT and CDR2 SNEGSKA (reference sequence). Trimming took 6 bases from V and 7 from J, leaving 22 bases between them.

This chain connects TRBV7-2 to TRBJ2-3; 9 bases line up with TRBD1. Per germline, CDR1 SGHTA and CDR2 FQGNSA. The CDR3 has 15 amino acids. Losses at the gene ends were 2 bases for V and 6 bases for J; bases not matched to a gene: 6. CDR3 amino acids: CTSSLSDRGTDTQYF. CDR3 nucleotide sequence: TGTACCAGCAGCTTATCTGACAGGGGGACGGATACGCAGTATTTT.

The sample holds a few counts of this clonotype. The chain is built from TRBV13 and TRBJ2-6; 9 nucleotides align to TRBD1. Germline V gene sequence: CDR1 PRHDT, CDR2 FYEKMQ (reference sequence). The CDR3 sequence is 17 residues long. V shed 4 bases, J shed 0 bases, and the junction held 4 bases outside the gene matches. CDR3 nucleotide sequence: TGTGCCAGCAGCTGGACAGGGGAGATCTCTGGGGCCAACGTCCTGACTTTC. Its translation: CASSWTGEISGANVLTF. Together with reference TRBV13 and TRBJ2-6, the CDR3 gives the full variable domain: AAGVIQSPRHLIKEKRETATLKCYPIPRHDTVYWYQQGPGQDPQFLISFYEKMQSDKGSIPDRFSAQQFSDYHSELNMSSLELGDSALYFCASSWTGEISGANVLTFGAGSRLTVL.

Notes on this clonotype: This may stem from a read error, because a much larger clone lies one nucleotide away. This chain uses TRBV7-6 with TRBJ1-1; possible D gene TRBD1, 5 bases. The CDR3 spans 14 residues. CDR1 and CDR2 (germline): SGHVS, FNYEAQ. The DNA for the CDR3 is TGTGCCGGCAGCTTAGCGCGGGGACTGACTGAAGCTTTCTTT. Amino acids: CAGSLARGLTEAFF.

This chain joins TRBV7-6 and TRBJ2-1; 8 bases agree with TRBD2. The CDR3 has 16 amino acids. Germline CDR1 is SGHVS and CDR2 is FNYEAQ. V lost 5 bases and J lost 7; bases outside the gene matches: 13. The CDR3 region has the DNA TGTGCCAGCAGCCCACTCGGCGGGGGGCTCCTAAATGAGCAGTTCTTC. This codes for CASSPLGGGLLNEQFF.

This clonotype was observed at least ten times. The rearrangement joins TRBV11-3 to TRBJ2-1; 9 bases are shared with TRBD1. The germline V gene has CDR1 SGHNT and CDR2 YENEEA. Unmatched junction bases numbered 5, after V lost 5 bases and J lost 6 bases. This CDR3 has 14 residues. The CDR3 coding sequence is TGTGCCAGCAGCCAGAAGACAGGGGGCAATGAGCAGTTCTTC. It yields the protein CASSQKTGGNEQFF.

There are a few counts of this clonotype. The chain recombines TRBV7-3 with TRBJ2-3; D call uncertain. The CDR3 spans 15 residues. V was clipped by 0 bases and J by 2 bases, with 9 bases between them. Germline loops: CDR1 SGHTA, CDR2 FQGTGA. The CDR3 region is CASSLTMANTDTQYF. DNA for the CDR3: TGTGCCAGCAGCTTAACAATGGCTAACACAGATACGCAGTATTTT.

This clonotype was seen ten or more times. The chain combines TRBV7-8 with TRBJ2-4; tentative D call: TRBD1 (6 bases). This CDR3 is built from 11 residues. The V and J ends lost 3 bases and 10 bases respectively, with 7 bases between them. Germline CDR1 is SGHVS and CDR2 is FQNEAQ. As DNA, the CDR3 is TGTGCCAGCAGCTTCCAGGGGATTCAGTACTTC. Its translation is CASSFQGIQYF. Variable domain in full (rest from reference TRBV7-8 and TRBJ2-4): GAGVSQSPRYKVAKRGQDVALRCDPISGHVSLFWYQQALGQGPEFLTYFQNEAQLDKSGLPSDRFFAERPEGSVSTLKIQRTQQEDSAVYLCASSFQGIQYFGAGTRLSVL.

In its sample, this clonotype was seen a few times. This chain joins TRBV4-1 and TRBJ2-7, with TRBD2 as a possible D gene (6 bases). The germline V gene encodes CDR1 MGHRA and CDR2 YSYEKL. This CDR3 comprises 15 residues. The V end lost 0 bases, the J end lost 1 base, and 10 bases lay between the germline ends. CDR3 in amino acids: CASSQDLGGSYEQYF. DNA of the CDR3: TGCGCCAGCAGCCAAGATCTGGGGGGATCCTACGAGCAGTACTTC.

This chain joins TRBV6-4 and TRBJ2-1; 7 bases match TRBD1. This CDR3 spans 15 amino acids. Germline values: CDR1 MRHNA, CDR2 SNTAGT. V was pared by 3 bases and J by 6 bases, with 8 bases of the junction left unmatched. The CDR3 spells CASSDPGGGINEQFF. CDR3 nucleotide sequence: TGTGCCAGCAGTGATCCAGGGGGTGGGATCAATGAGCAGTTCTTC.

The chain employs TRBV7-4 and TRBJ1-4, with D tentatively TRBD1 (6 bases). Looked up from germline, CDR1 is SGHVT and CDR2 is SQSDAQ. Trimming removed 4 bases from V and 0 bases from J, with 12 bases in between. The CDR3 contains 16 residues. The CDR3 DNA follows: TGTGCCAGCAGCTGGGGGCAGGGGCCAACTAATGAAAAACTGTTTTTT. It yields the protein CASSWGQGPTNEKLFF. Combining the CDR3 with reference TRBV7-4 and TRBJ1-4 gives the whole variable domain GAGVSQSPRYKVAKRGRDVALRCDSISGHVTLYWYRQTLGQGSEVLTYSQSDAQRDKSGRPSGRFSAERPERSVSTLKIQRTEQGDSAVYLCASSWGQGPTNEKLFFGSGTQLSVL.

The chain joins TRBV9 to TRBJ2-1; 10 bases are a match to TRBD2. Trimming took 4 bases from V and 8 from J; bases not matched to a gene: 12. Germline assignment: CDR1 SGDLS and CDR2 YYNGEE. The CDR3 sequence is 16 residues long. For the CDR3, the DNA is TGTGCCAGCAGCTCAGCGGGGGGGCGCTCAATGGATGAGCAGTTCTTC. Residues: CASSSAGGRSMDEQFF.

This clonotype was seen repeatedly, ten times or more. This chain connects TRBV6-5 to TRBJ2-2; D uncertain. This CDR3 is 11 amino acids long. With 8 bases removed from V and 5 bases from J, the gap between germline ends came to 6 bases. From germline, CDR1 is MNHEY and CDR2 SVGAGI. The CDR3 region has the DNA TGTGCCAGCGGGTATACCGGGGAGCTGTTTTTT. This codes for CASGYTGELFF.

This clonotype was counted between two and nine times. The genes are TRBV7-9 and TRBJ2-1; unclear D gene. The CDR3 is 11 amino acids. In germline, CDR1 is SEHNR, CDR2 FQNEAQ (reference sequence). Between the trimmed V and J ends, which lost 5 bases and 9 bases, there was a span of 8 bases. CDR3 nucleotide sequence: TGTGCCAGCAGCCCCAAGAGTGAGCAGTTCTTC. It yields the protein CASSPKSEQFF.

Only a few counts were recorded for this clonotype. The chain couples TRBV28 to TRBJ2-1; unclear D gene. The CDR3 is made up of 13 amino acids. Trimming left V 3 bases short and J 6 bases short, with 9 bases between. Germline CDR1 MDHEN, CDR2 SYDVKM. The CDR3 region is CASSFQRGNEQFF. The CDR3 DNA reads TGTGCCAGCAGTTTCCAGCGAGGCAATGAGCAGTTCTTC.

This clonotype appeared many times. V gene TRBV7-3 combines with J gene TRBJ2-2; 9 bases are shared with TRBD1. This CDR3 is 16 amino acids long. Per germline, CDR1 SGHTA and CDR2 FQGTGA. V was clipped by 6 bases and J by 3 bases; unmatched bases: 8. As DNA, the CDR3 is TGTGCCAGCAGGGTAACAGGGGGCACTGACACCGGGGAGCTGTTTTTT. Protein sequence: CASRVTGGTDTGELFF.

V usage is TRBV28 and J usage is TRBJ2-7, with D possibly being TRBD1 (5 bases). Trimming took 3 bases from V and 2 from J, leaving 14 bases between them. Germline V gene sequence: CDR1 MDHEN, CDR2 SYDVKM. The CDR3 consists of 15 residues. The CDR3 DNA reads TGTGCCAGCAGTTTCTGGACAAAGGGCCCCTACGAGCAGTACGTC. It codes for CASSFWTKGPYEQYV.